This T cell receptor (beta chain) was retrieved from a study of T cell changes during pregnancy in multiple sclerosis. Libraries were prepared by immunoSEQ multiplex PCR; TCRdb keeps only in-frame clonotypes and omits some of them. This sample has roughly 71,000 clones, with approximately 90% found just once. CDR1 and CDR2 (germline): MNHNS, SASEGT. The CDR3 length is 15 residues. V dropped 6 bases and J dropped 8 bases, with 20 bases sitting between them. The rearrangement links TRBV6-1 to TRBJ2-1, with a tentative D call TRBD1 (7 bases). The sample consisted of peripheral blood, taken in the first trimester of pregnancy. This TCR came from a female donor in good health, enrolled as a control in a pregnancy study. CDR3 in DNA: TGTGCCAGCAGGCTAATAAGGAGGGGGCGGGATGAGCAGTTCTTC. This gives the protein CASRLIRRGRDEQFF.